Listed here is a single T cell receptor (beta chain). The record originates from a study of blood T cell repertoires in COVID-19. Study as a whole: Samples taken during acute and convalescent COVID-19 were collected in the United States, Italy and Spain. The cDNA or gDNA used as material had been derived from T cells, B-cell-depleted T cells, or PBMCs.

Germline V gene lookup returns CDR1 SGHAT and CDR2 FQNNGV. The CDR3 is 14 amino acids. V shed 6 bases and J shed 6 bases, with 14 bases lying between them. Original analysis: Amplification from reference gene primers served as the basis for estimated nucleated cell counts. Data came from immunoSEQ multiplex PCR; TCRdb stores just in-frame clones and leaves some out. V, J and clone size are those of that table, while D and trimming were read from the DNA. The sample lists approximately 150,000 clones, about 88% occurring once. This chain connects TRBV11-2 to TRBJ2-2, with a tentative D call TRBD1 (8 bases). This clonotype was obtained from a man in his sixties with active or convalescent COVID-19. The sequenced sample consisted of peripheral blood. DNA of the CDR3: TGTGCCAGCAGAAGGACAGGGAGGGCCGGGGAGCTGTTTTTT. It is translated as CASRRTGRAGELFF.